The next 23 T cell receptor beta chains were all read from a single sample in a study of CD8 T cells in Susac syndrome. RNA, at about 0.5 to 1 ug, was reverse transcribed with random hexamers. One entry per CDR3 protein results from TCRdb running MiXCR on the immunoSEQ multiplex PCR reads. The sample records about 150,000 distinct CDR3 sequences, approximately 94% being singletons. The sample was CD4+ T cells from PBMCs. The receptors derive from a human donor with Susac syndrome.

This chain joins TRBV6-5 and TRBJ2-3; no firm D call. From germline, CDR1 is MNHEY and CDR2 SVGAGI. This CDR3 region has 14 residues. The V end lost 0 bases, the J end lost 13 bases, and 17 bases lay between the germline ends. CDR3 sequence (DNA): TGTGCCAGCAGTTACTCGGCTAGTCGGCCCTGGGAGTATTTT. Its translation is CASSYSASRPWEYF.

CDR3 protein: CASSLGPSSGSPLHF. The DNA of the CDR3 is TGTGCCAGCAGTTTAGGGCCCTCCTCGGGTTCACCCCTCCACTTT. J is TRBJ1-6 and V is TRBV12-3 or TRBV12-4; the D is unclear. Trimming removed 1 base from V and 9 bases from J, with 13 bases in between. The CDR3 has 15 residues.

J is TRBJ2-1 and V is TRBV4-1; D remains unclear. The germline V and J ends were trimmed by 1 base and 0 bases, with 7 bases remaining between them. The germline V gene has CDR1 MGHRA and CDR2 YSYEKL. The CDR3 contains 15 residues. CDR3 bases: TGCGCCAGCAGCCAAGTGACAACCTCCTACAATGAGCAGTTCTTC. This encodes CASSQVTTSYNEQFF.

The chain joins TRBV28 to TRBJ2-7, with D possibly being TRBD1 (6 bases). This CDR3 region has 13 residues. The V gene's germline CDR1 is MDHEN and CDR2 SYDVKM. Trimming shortened V by 4 bases and J by 4 bases, and 11 bases separated the two germline ends. CDR3 region: CASSSGAMYEQYF. The DNA for the CDR3 is TGTGCCAGCAGTTCAGGGGCTATGTACGAGCAGTACTTC.

V and J are TRBV28 and TRBJ1-5, with a tentative D call TRBD1 (5 bases). This CDR3 is built from 13 residues. CDR1 is MDHEN and CDR2 is SYDVKM in the germline V gene. Trimming pared 5 bases from V and 4 bases from J, leaving 9 bases between. The CDR3 region has the DNA TGTGCCAGCAGTAAAGGGGCGAATCAGCCCCAGCATTTT. It encodes CASSKGANQPQHF.

The CDR3 DNA follows: TGCGCCAGCAGCTTGGAAGGCAGGGGGCTTTCACCCCTCCACTTT. Translated: CASSLEGRGLSPLHF. The J gene is TRBJ1-6, the V gene TRBV5-1, with 8 bases that match TRBD1. The length of the CDR3 is 15 residues. Germline assignment: CDR1 SGHRS and CDR2 YFSETQ. With V trimmed by 0 bases and J by 9 bases, 5 bases remained unmatched.

J is TRBJ2-1 and V is TRBV20-1; a possible D gene is TRBD2 (6 bases). The V gene lost 8 bases and the J gene lost 10 bases, with 21 bases spanning the gap. The germline gives CDR1 DFQATT, CDR2 SNEGSKA (reference sequence). The CDR3 totals 13 residues. The DNA of the CDR3 is TGCAGTTCCGGGGAAGGAGGGTTCGGAGAGCAGTTCTTC. Its protein is CSSGEGGFGEQFF.

The chain has TRBV29-1 and TRBJ2-1; 8 nucleotides line up with TRBD2. After removal of 6 bases from V and 12 bases from J, the junction contained 7 bases not matched to a gene. This CDR3 spans 11 amino acids. Germline CDR1 and CDR2: SQVTM and ANQGSEA. Here the CDR3 reads CSVARAGGQFF. CDR3 nucleotides: TGCAGCGTGGCTCGCGCGGGAGGGCAGTTCTTC.

CDR3 protein: CAISSKDYPDTQYF. The CDR3 nucleotides are TGTGCCATCAGCTCCAAGGACTACCCAGATACGCAGTATTTT. The J gene is TRBJ2-3, the V gene TRBV10-3; a possible D gene is TRBD2 (6 bases). Germline loops: CDR1 ENHRY, CDR2 SYGVKD. V lost 6 bases and J 4 bases, leaving 14 bases between the germline ends. The CDR3 is made up of 14 amino acids.

This clonotype has only one observation. The CDR3 protein is CATSDGSAGASYEQYF. The DNA for the CDR3 is TGTGCCACCAGTGATGGATCAGCGGGAGCGTCCTACGAGCAGTACTTC. The V and J genes are TRBV24-1 and TRBJ2-7; 8 bases align to TRBD2. Germline V gene lookup returns CDR1 KGHDR and CDR2 SFDVKD. Trimming took 3 bases from V and 1 from J; bases not matched to a gene: 7. The length of the CDR3 is 16 residues.

This clonotype appeared once. The chain uses TRBV5-1 and TRBJ2-7; 14 bases align to TRBD2. The CDR3 consists of 15 residues. Trimming at V came to 4 bases and at J to 3 bases, leaving 3 bases not matched to a gene. Per the germline V gene, CDR1 is SGHRS and CDR2 is YFSETQ. The CDR3 DNA is TGCGCCAGCAGCGCGGGACTAGCGGGAGTCTACGAGCAGTACTTC. The encoded protein is CASSAGLAGVYEQYF.

The chain has TRBV14 and TRBJ1-2; no clear D gene. The CDR3 extends over 13 amino acids. Trimming stripped 4 bases from V and 5 bases from J, with 11 bases between. CDR1 and CDR2 from the germline V gene are SGHDN and FVKESK. The chain's CDR3 is CASSLRTVYGYTF. The CDR3 bases are TGTGCCAGCAGCCTGCGGACGGTGTATGGCTACACCTTC.

The CDR3: CASSSGTFDTGELFF. As DNA, the CDR3 is TGTGCCAGCAGCAGCGGGACATTCGACACCGGGGAGCTGTTTTTT. The chain combines TRBV28 with TRBJ2-2; D perhaps matches TRBD2 (7 bases). Germline CDR1 MDHEN, CDR2 SYDVKM. The CDR3 extends over 15 amino acids. V lost 6 bases, J lost 3 bases, and 14 bases lay in between.

The V gene is TRBV4-1, the J gene TRBJ2-7; D perhaps matches TRBD2 (6 bases). The germline V and J ends were trimmed by 0 bases and 4 bases, with 13 bases remaining between them. The CDR3 runs to 15 residues. The germline CDR1 and CDR2 sequences are MGHRA and YSYEKL. The CDR3 DNA reads TGCGCCAGCAGCCAAGATGGGACTGCTGGGTACGAGCAGTACTTC. Translated: CASSQDGTAGYEQYF.

This chain links TRBV14 with TRBJ1-1, with D unresolved. The germline V gene encodes CDR1 SGHDN and CDR2 FVKESK. The CDR3 length is 13 residues. Trimming removed 6 bases at V and 1 base at J, with 9 bases between. This CDR3 is CASSAGGNTEAFF. The CDR3 DNA follows: TGTGCCAGCAGTGCCGGAGGGAACACTGAAGCTTTCTTT. The whole variable domain, filled in from reference TRBV14 and TRBJ1-1, reads EAGVTQFPSHSVIEKGQTVTLRCDPISGHDNLYWYRRVMGKEIKFLLHFVKESKQDESGMPNNRFLAERTGGTYSTLKVQPAELEDSGVYFCASSAGGNTEAFFGQGTRLTVV.

The J gene is TRBJ1-5, the V gene TRBV28; no clear D gene. CDR3 length: 14 residues. Trimming left V 6 bases short and J 3 bases short, with 12 bases between. Germline CDR1 MDHEN, CDR2 SYDVKM. The CDR3 protein is CASSSSGPNQPQHF. The DNA for the CDR3 is TGTGCCAGCAGCTCCTCCGGGCCCAATCAGCCCCAGCATTTT. Combining the CDR3 with reference TRBV28 and TRBJ1-5 gives the whole variable domain DVKVTQSSRYLVKRTGEKVFLECVQDMDHENMFWYRQDPGLGLRLIYFSYDVKMKEKGDIPEGYSVSREKKERFSLILESASTNQTSMYLCASSSSGPNQPQHFGDGTRLSIL.

This clonotype is a singleton in its sample. CDR3 bases: TGTGCCAGCAGTGTCAAGCTCTCCAGGTTCTTC. It translates to CASSVKLSRFF. J is TRBJ2-1 and V is TRBV25-1, with unresolved D. This CDR3 region has 11 residues. The V end lost 4 bases, the J end lost 15 bases, and 13 bases lay between the germline ends. The V gene's germline CDR1 is MGHDK and CDR2 SYGVNS.

J is TRBJ2-5 and V is TRBV20-1, with a weak D call TRBD2 (5 bases). The CDR3 consists of 13 residues. Germline lookup yields CDR1 DFQATT and CDR2 SNEGSKA (reference sequence). Trimming shortened V by 6 bases and J by 7 bases, and 18 bases separated the two germline ends. The CDR3 region is CSAPTSSIGTQYF. The CDR3 bases are TGCAGTGCCCCTACTAGTAGTATCGGGACCCAGTACTTC.

The chain has TRBV6-5 and TRBJ1-2, with unresolved D. CDR1 and CDR2 from the germline V gene are MNHEY and SVGAGI. This CDR3 comprises 14 residues. V gave up 5 bases and J gave up 4 bases, with 14 bases separating them. The CDR3: CASSNPGSLYGYTF. The CDR3 DNA is TGTGCCAGCAGTAACCCCGGGTCTCTCTATGGCTACACCTTC.

The CDR3 DNA reads as TGCAGTGCTAGTGCCCAGCTTCCTTATGGCTACACCTTC. Residues: CSASAQLPYGYTF. The chain couples TRBV20-1 to TRBJ1-2; D remains ambiguous. This CDR3 is built from 13 residues. CDR1 is DFQATT, CDR2 SNEGSKA, per germline (reference sequence). The V end was cut by 3 bases, the J end by 5 bases, with 13 bases between.

The chain is built from TRBV19 and TRBJ2-1; the match to TRBD2 covers 7 bases. Germline CDR1 reads LNHDA; CDR2 reads SQIVND (reference sequence). The V segment lost 10 bases and the J segment 9 bases; nucleotides outside the gene matches: 6. The CDR3 spans 11 residues. CDR3 nucleotide sequence: TGTGCCAATCCCCCGGGGGGTGAGCAGTTCTTC. This translates into CANPPGGEQFF.

The chain has TRBV7-2 and TRBJ2-5; 9 bases fit TRBD2. CDR1 and CDR2 from the germline V gene are SGHTA and FQGNSA. The CDR3 extends over 15 amino acids. The trim removed 6 bases at V and 6 bases at J, leaving 11 bases unmatched. CDR3 protein: CASRQPGLAVQTQYF. The DNA of the CDR3 is TGTGCCAGCAGACAGCCGGGACTAGCCGTTCAGACCCAGTACTTC.

The rearrangement links TRBV24-1 to TRBJ1-5, with D hard to call. The germline V and J ends were trimmed by 4 bases and 9 bases, with 9 bases remaining between them. This CDR3 is built from 12 residues. From germline, CDR1 is KGHDR and CDR2 SFDVKD. As DNA, the CDR3 is TGTGCCACCAGTGAGGAGGTCGGGCCCCAGCATTTT. As protein: CATSEEVGPQHF.